What follows describes a single T cell receptor (beta chain). This specimen comes from a study of glioma-infiltrating T cells after dendritic cell vaccination. Deletions cut 2 bases from V and 3 bases from J, with 14 bases between. Germline V gene sequence: CDR1 MNHEY, CDR2 SVGAGI. The length of the CDR3 is 16 residues. Amplification used 60 V beta primers and 13 J beta primers. The table came from immunoSEQ multiplex PCR; TCRdb's copy has only in-frame clones and leaves some out. The table has over 80,000 clones, 70% to 90% seen once. Time point in this sample: after dendritic cell vaccination, including at tumor progression/relapse.

The specimen comprised blood, sampled after dendritic cell vaccination. The V gene is TRBV6-5, the J gene TRBJ2-1; TRBD1 might be the D (6 bases). The clonotype was recovered from a human donor with glioblastoma. The DNA for the CDR3 is TGTGCCAGCAGTTACCAAAACAGGGTGGTCTACAATGAGCAGTTCTTC. Translated: CASSYQNRVVYNEQFF.